This T cell receptor beta chain emerged from a study of blood T cell repertoires in COVID-19 (dated by TCRdb to between 2020 and 2021). Some background on the complete study: The collaborator samples originated in the United States, Italy and Spain and spanned the acute and convalescent phases of COVID-19. Deeply sampled blood TCRbeta repertoires from subjects exposed to, actively infected with, or recovered from COVID-19 were included in the dataset. The material from the prospective study consisted of cDNA or gDNA derived from T cells, B-cell-depleted T cells, or PBMCs. Samples came from the ongoing ImmuneRACE study (first 160 participants) plus 1,254 subjects from 6 global collaborators. Sample metadata almost always included a de-identified subject ID, COVID-19 status, age in years and sex. Where available, HLA class I and class II types were obtained from metadata supplied by the sample provider rather than from assay-based typing. The repertoires were made available in a free public database intended to serve as a resource for research on the immune response to SARS-CoV-2.

In this sample, this clone turned up a few times. The clone's antigen remains unknown. No qualities accompany the bases; no much larger clone lies one base away. For CDR1 and CDR2, the germline V gene (reference sequence) lists LNHDA and SQIVND. After removal of 5 bases from V and 3 bases from J, the junction retains 8 bases not matched to a gene. The CDR3, cysteine through phenylalanine, is 15 amino acids long. Just the 45-base CDR3 DNA is kept, in frame starting at base 1. The immunoSEQ Assay, a bias-controlled multiplex PCR, was used to amplify TCRbeta CDR3 regions from genomic DNA. The paper's processing steps were these. Within the assay, amplification of reference gene primers was used to estimate how many nucleated cells each sample contained. To quantify the absolute abundance of each unique TCRbeta CDR3 rearrangement, sequence reads were collapsed and filtered. For each sample, productive Simpson clonality was calculated by taking the square root of Simpson's diversity index across productive rearrangements. Sourced from immuneACCESS, this table was stored by TCRdb with only in-frame sequences that have V and J called. A share of the clones is absent; for the studies checked, an unresolved V gene accounts for under half, and the remainder has no known explanation. Clone size and the V and J calls come from that table; the DNA yielded D and trimming. The sample records 35,000 to 45,000 clones, 89% of which are singletons. The ten largest clonotypes hold around 6.1% of the sample.

Whole blood was collected in K2EDTA tubes by collaborating institutions according to the institutions' own protocols. For TCRbeta analysis, collaborator samples were shipped as frozen whole blood, as isolated PBMCs, or as DNA extracted from either sample type. Broader findings and caveats from the paper: The quantity of clinical and demographic metadata differed by source and by participant and was supplied without curation.

The TCR sequence derives from a human donor in a cohort sampled during active COVID-19. Input material: peripheral blood. The sequence links TRBV19 to TRBJ2-7, with 9 junctional bases fitting TRBD1. The nucleotides are TGTGCCAGTAGTTTGGGGACAGGGAGGGTCTACGAGCAGTACTTC. It translates as CASSLGTGRVYEQYF.